These 25 T cell receptor beta chains were all obtained from the same sample, sequenced in a study of T cells in Graves' hyperthyroidism and ophthalmopathy. Amplified regions were TCR beta CDR3 sequences from RNA transcripts. The study used the HTBI primer set for a first-round RT-PCR of the TCR CDR3. MiXCR was run by TCRdb on the multiplex PCR reads, yielding one entry per CDR3 protein. The table records about 700,000 distinct CDR3 sequences, around 15% of them present only once. Sequencing input: blood. The receptor source for this set is a woman aged 18-29 years with Graves' hyperthyroidism.

This clonotype has more than one count but fewer than ten. The rearrangement links TRBV7-3 to TRBJ2-1; 7 bases agree with TRBD2. Losses at the gene ends were 5 bases for V and 2 bases for J; bases not matched to a gene: 9. The CDR3 loop spans 16 amino acids. Germline lookup yields CDR1 SGHTA and CDR2 FQGTGA. The CDR3 DNA follows: TGTGCCAGCAGCCCAAGGCTAGCGGTTACCTACAATGAGCAGTTCTTC. It encodes CASSPRLAVTYNEQFF.

The V call is TRBV5-4, the J call TRBJ2-1, with 9 bases identical to TRBD1. This CDR3 contains 16 residues. V dropped 5 bases and J dropped 4; count of bases not matched to a gene: 10. Germline-derived CDR1 and CDR2 are SGHNT and YYREEE (reference sequence). The CDR3 bases are TGTGCCAGCAGTCGTTTAGACAGGGGGAGGTACAATGAGCAGTTCTTC. Its protein product is CASSRLDRGRYNEQFF.

In this sample, this clonotype turned up many times. V and J are TRBV30 and TRBJ2-7; D call uncertain. The germline V and J ends were trimmed by 3 bases and 4 bases, with 10 bases remaining between them. Germline V CDR1 and CDR2: GTSNPN, SVGIG (reference sequence). CDR3 length equals 12 residues. In DNA, the CDR3 is TGTGCCTGGAGCGCCCAACCTTACGAGCAGTACTTC. It is translated as CAWSAQPYEQYF.

This clonotype was recorded at least ten times. This sequence joins TRBV11-2 and TRBJ2-3; 10 bases agree with TRBD1. Looked up from germline, CDR1 is SGHAT and CDR2 is FQNNGV. The CDR3 length is 17 residues. Trimming cost V 5 bases and J 7 bases; bases outside gene matches: 15. The CDR3 DNA is TGTGCCAGCAGCCCCCGCCCCGGGACAGGGGACTTCTATACGCAGTATTTT. It encodes CASSPRPGTGDFYTQYF.

This clonotype was seen ten or more times. The chain uses TRBV20-1 and TRBJ1-6, with 10 positions matching TRBD1. Trimming took 5 bases from V and 10 from J; bases not matched to a gene: 8. Germline CDR1 and CDR2: DFQATT and SNEGSKA (reference sequence). CDR3 length equals 14 residues. The CDR3 DNA is TGCAGTGCTCGACCGACAGGGGGCAGGTCACCCCTCCACTTT. Amino acids: CSARPTGGRSPLHF.

This clonotype was counted between two and nine times. This chain uses TRBV28 with TRBJ2-4, with D uncertain. V was cut by 3 bases and J by 2 bases, with 8 bases left in between. CDR1 is MDHEN and CDR2 is SYDVKM in the germline V gene. The CDR3 length is 14 residues. The CDR3 here is CASSFPGSKNIQYF. The CDR3 coding sequence is TGTGCCAGCAGTTTCCCCGGGTCCAAAAACATTCAGTACTTC.

The gene calls are TRBV4-1 and TRBJ2-7; D may be TRBD1 (5 bases). CDR3 size: 17 residues. Per germline, CDR1 MGHRA and CDR2 YSYEKL. The V and J ends lost 3 bases and 3 bases respectively, with 21 bases between them. The CDR3 reads CASSQAIRGSVGYEQYF. The CDR3 DNA is TGCGCCAGCAGCCAGGCGATAAGGGGCAGCGTTGGCTACGAGCAGTACTTC.

The V and J genes are TRBV5-1 and TRBJ2-3; maybe TRBD1 (6 bases). Germline assignment: CDR1 SGHRS and CDR2 YFSETQ. The V end was cut by 4 bases, the J end by 8 bases, with 14 bases between. The CDR3 is 13 amino acids. CDR3 residues: CASSPTGQGTQYF. CDR3 DNA sequence: TGCGCCAGCAGCCCGACAGGCCAGGGTACGCAGTATTTT.

This clonotype has just a few counts. The chain has TRBV20-1 and TRBJ1-2; a possible D gene is TRBD1 (5 bases). V lost 0 bases and J lost 3, with 11 bases in between. In germline, CDR1 is DFQATT, CDR2 SNEGSKA (reference sequence). This CDR3 comprises 14 residues. DNA of the CDR3: TGCAGTGCTAGAGATGGCAGAGGGGACTATGGCTACACCTTC. It specifies CSARDGRGDYGYTF.

This clonotype was counted ten times or more. The V gene is TRBV5-6, the J gene TRBJ2-7; weak D call: TRBD2 (6 bases). CDR3 length: 17 residues. Germline CDR1 is SGHDT and CDR2 is YYEEEE. Trimming removed 0 bases at V and 2 bases at J, with 18 bases between. CDR3 residues: CASSLGFGREGTYEQYF. Written as DNA, the CDR3 is TGTGCCAGCAGCTTGGGATTCGGGCGGGAAGGGACCTACGAGCAGTACTTC.

This clonotype was counted between two and nine times. The chain employs TRBV4-2 and TRBJ1-2; maybe TRBD1 (5 bases). Deletions cut 0 bases from V and 0 bases from J, with 17 bases between. This CDR3 is 18 amino acids long. In germline, CDR1 is LGHNA, CDR2 YNFKEQ. The CDR3 coding sequence is TGTGCCAGCAGCCAAGATCGGCGGGCCGGGGGAGCTAACTATGGCTACACCTTC. Amino acid sequence: CASSQDRRAGGANYGYTF.

This rearrangement joins TRBV12-3 or TRBV12-4 to TRBJ1-1; the match to TRBD1 covers 11 bases. This CDR3 comprises 18 residues. V was clipped by 4 bases and J by 6 bases; unmatched bases: 16. CDR3: CASSYRDRGTHYGAEAFF. CDR3 bases: TGTGCCAGCAGTTACCGGGACAGGGGGACTCACTACGGGGCTGAAGCTTTCTTT.

The J gene is TRBJ2-1, the V gene TRBV9; maybe TRBD2 (6 bases). The CDR3 has 16 amino acids. Trimming left V 4 bases short and J 2 bases short, with 16 bases between. CDR1 is SGDLS, CDR2 YYNGEE, per germline. Here the CDR3 DNA reads TGTGCCAGCAGCTCCGAGGCGGGGATCACCTACAATGAGCAGTTCTTC. Encoded protein: CASSSEAGITYNEQFF.

The chain couples TRBV5-6 to TRBJ2-1; TRBD2 matches at 11 bases. Looked up from germline, CDR1 is SGHDT and CDR2 is YYEEEE. The J segment lost 3 bases and the V segment lost 0 bases, leaving 8 bases of the junction unmatched. The CDR3 loop spans 18 amino acids. The CDR3 nucleotides read TGTGCCAGCAGCTTGGTGGCTAGCGGGGGGCGAGGCTACAATGAGCAGTTCTTC. Its translation is CASSLVASGGRGYNEQFF.

This clonotype came up many times. The chain employs TRBV24-1 and TRBJ2-7, with D unclear. Germline assignment: CDR1 KGHDR and CDR2 SFDVKD. The CDR3 loop spans 13 amino acids. V was pared by 1 base and J by 7 bases, with 10 bases between. CDR3 sequence: CATSDLGSPEQYF. CDR3 nucleotides: TGTGCCACCAGTGATTTAGGTAGTCCGGAGCAGTACTTC.

The rearrangement joins TRBV6-1 to TRBJ2-2; either TRBD1 or TRBD2 may supply D (5 bases each). V was pared by 8 bases and J by 6 bases, with 10 bases between. Germline assignment: CDR1 MNHNS and CDR2 SASEGT. The CDR3 sequence is 12 residues long. CDR3 sequence: CASGKGPGELFF. In DNA, the CDR3 is TGTGCCAGCGGAAAGGGACCCGGGGAGCTGTTTTTT.

Ten or more counts support this clonotype. The rearrangement joins TRBV15 to TRBJ2-7; D not resolved. CDR1 LNHNV and CDR2 YYDKDF come from the germline V gene (reference sequence). V gave up 3 bases and J gave up 6 bases, with 21 bases separating them. The CDR3 length is 16 residues. CDR3 in DNA: TGTGCCACCAGCAGTCCCTGGGAAAAAGGAGCCCGCGAGCAGTACTTC. Amino acids: CATSSPWEKGAREQYF.

Many counts were recorded for this clonotype. This chain uses TRBV27 with TRBJ2-3, with D perhaps given as TRBD1 or TRBD2 (5 bases each). Between the trimmed V and J ends, which lost 0 bases and 10 bases, there was a span of 20 bases. Looked up from germline, CDR1 is MNHEY and CDR2 is SMNVEV (reference sequence). The CDR3 runs to 16 residues. CDR3 DNA sequence: TGTGCCAGCAGTTTATCGCCAGGACTGGGGCCTTATGCGCAGTATTTT. Translating it yields CASSLSPGLGPYAQYF.

This clonotype appeared many times. The rearrangement joins TRBV5-5 to TRBJ1-2; TRBD1 matches 10 bases. The CDR3 has 15 residues. The J segment lost 8 bases and the V segment lost 4 bases, leaving 11 bases of the junction unmatched. The V gene's germline CDR1 is SGHKS and CDR2 YYEKEE (reference sequence). The CDR3 nucleotides read TGTGCCAGCAGCCAACCCGGGACAGGGGAGGTCGGCTACACCTTC. Amino acid sequence: CASSQPGTGEVGYTF.

This clonotype was observed many times. The V gene is TRBV2, the J gene TRBJ2-5; possibly TRBD1 for D (6 bases). CDR1 and CDR2 (germline): SNHLY, FYNNEI. The CDR3 is 13 residues long. V was trimmed by 6 bases and J by 1 base, leaving 9 bases between them. CDR3 nucleotides: TGTGCCAGCAGAGGGACAACCCAAGAGACCCAGTACTTC. This sequence encodes CASRGTTQETQYF. Filled out from reference TRBV2 and TRBJ2-5, the complete variable domain reads EPEVTQTPSHQVTQMGQEVILRCVPISNHLYFYWYRQILGQKVEFLVSFYNNEISEKSEIFDDQFSVERPDGSNFTLKIRSTKLEDSAMYFCASRGTTQETQYFGPGTRLLVL.

This clonotype has a count of ten or more. This chain connects TRBV3-1 to TRBJ2-7; 13 positions match TRBD2. V dropped 4 bases and J dropped 2; count of bases not matched to a gene: 11. Per the germline V gene, CDR1 is LGHDT and CDR2 is YNNKEL (reference sequence). This CDR3 comprises 18 residues. CDR3 residues: CASSPGHPGTSGAYEQYF. CDR3 nucleotides: TGTGCCAGCAGCCCCGGACACCCCGGGACTAGCGGGGCCTACGAGCAGTACTTC.

This clonotype has a count of ten or more. This chain links TRBV18 with TRBJ2-1; TRBD2 aligns across 8 bases. Germline V gene sequence: CDR1 KGHSH, CDR2 LQKENI. V shed 1 base, J shed 6 bases, and the junction held 2 bases outside the gene matches. There are 14 residues in the CDR3. DNA of the CDR3: TGTGCCAGCTCACCACAAACTAGCGGCAATGAGCAGTTCTTC. This gives the protein CASSPQTSGNEQFF.

The V call is TRBV7-2, the J call TRBJ2-3, with 10 bases fitting TRBD2. After removal of 4 bases from V and 0 bases from J, the junction contained 7 bases not matched to a gene. CDR1 and CDR2 from the germline V gene are SGHTA and FQGNSA. The CDR3 length is 17 residues. Written as DNA, the CDR3 is TGTGCCAGCAGCTACCGTCGACTAGCGGGCAGCACAGATACGCAGTATTTT. The encoded protein is CASSYRRLAGSTDTQYF.

This clonotype was detected many times. CDR3 DNA: TGTGCCAGCAGCCTCCACAGGGCGAACACCGGGGAGCTGTTTTTT. This codes for CASSLHRANTGELFF. V is TRBV11-3 and J is TRBJ2-2; maybe TRBD1 (6 bases). The CDR3 has 15 residues. Between the trimmed V and J ends, which lost 5 bases and 0 bases, there was a span of 10 bases. The V gene's germline CDR1 is SGHNT and CDR2 YENEEA.

This clonotype came up a few times. This chain links TRBV24-1 with TRBJ1-5; unclear D gene. The CDR3 is 14 amino acids. Looked up from germline, CDR1 is KGHDR and CDR2 is SFDVKD. The V and J ends lost 2 bases and 4 bases respectively, with 8 bases between them. CDR3 DNA: TGTGCCACCAGTGATTACCGACGGAATCAGCCCCAGCATTTT. This translates into CATSDYRRNQPQHF.